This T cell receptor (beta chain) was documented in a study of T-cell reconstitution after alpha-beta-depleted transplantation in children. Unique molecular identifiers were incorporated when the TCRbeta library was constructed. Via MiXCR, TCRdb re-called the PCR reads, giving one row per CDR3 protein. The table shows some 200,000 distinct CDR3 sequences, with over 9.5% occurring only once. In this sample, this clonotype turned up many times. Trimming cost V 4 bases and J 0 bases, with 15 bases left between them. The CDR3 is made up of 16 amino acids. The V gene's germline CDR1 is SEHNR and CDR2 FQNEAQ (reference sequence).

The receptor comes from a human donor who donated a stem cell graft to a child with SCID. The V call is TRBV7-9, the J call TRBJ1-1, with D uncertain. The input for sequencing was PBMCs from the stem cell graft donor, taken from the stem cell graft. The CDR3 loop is CASSSPPSHMNTEAFF. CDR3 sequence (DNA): TGTGCCAGCAGCTCGCCTCCTTCCCACATGAACACTGAAGCTTTCTTT. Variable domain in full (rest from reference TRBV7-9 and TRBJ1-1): DTGVSQNPRHKITKRGQNVTFRCDPISEHNRLYWYRQTLGQGPEFLTYFQNEAQLEKSRLLSDRFSAERPKGSFSTLEIQRTEQGDSAMYLCASSSPPSHMNTEAFFGQGTRLTVV.